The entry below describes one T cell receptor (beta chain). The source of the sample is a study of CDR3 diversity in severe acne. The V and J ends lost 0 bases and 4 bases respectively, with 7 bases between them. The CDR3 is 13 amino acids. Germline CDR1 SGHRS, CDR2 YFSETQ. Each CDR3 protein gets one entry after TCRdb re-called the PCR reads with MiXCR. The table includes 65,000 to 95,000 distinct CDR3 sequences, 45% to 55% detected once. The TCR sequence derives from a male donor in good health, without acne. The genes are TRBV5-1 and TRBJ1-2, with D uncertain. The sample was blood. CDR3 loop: CASSLEQVYGYTF. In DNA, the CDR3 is TGCGCCAGCAGCTTGGAGCAGGTCTATGGCTACACCTTC.